The entry below gives a single TCR beta chain sequence along with its context. What it recognizes is unknown. The data belong to a study of T cell repertoires in cytomegalovirus infection. Overall study context: From public TCR beta signatures came an indication of both CMV infection and matching HLA type. General study results and limits: CMV-specific TCR beta clonotypes restricted by HLA-C were the ones dominating the ex vivo response. People with CMV and the relevant HLA were identified by cumulative public TCR beta family frequency.

The CDR3 spans 16 residues. Losses at the gene ends were 6 bases for V and 2 bases for J; bases not matched to a gene: 9. Each CDR3 protein gets one entry after TCRdb re-called the reads with MiXCR. This sample has more than 400,000 distinct CDR3 sequences, with 26% found just once. The source is a human donor in good health (CMV status not recorded). Some clones in this sample may be carry-over from other donors' samples. The chain uses TRBV12-3 or TRBV12-4 and TRBJ2-2, with 7 nucleotides matching TRBD1. Sequencing was carried out using PBMCs. The CDR3 DNA follows: TGTGCCAGCAGCACACCCGGGACAGCCAACACCGGGGAGCTGTTTTTT. This encodes CASSTPGTANTGELFF.